These 31 T cell receptor beta chains originate from one sample sequenced in a study of T cell responses to AZD1222 COVID-19 vaccine. The repertoire was sequenced with immunoSEQ multiplex PCR; TCRdb's copy has only in-frame clones and lacks some. This table has 95,000 to 150,000 clones, 80% to 90% appearing once. Sequences were derived from peripheral blood, sampled on day 0 of AZD1222 vaccination. Every receptor here comes from an adult in good health.

V gene TRBV6-2 or TRBV6-3 combines with J gene TRBJ2-7; 9 bases agree with TRBD1. The CDR3 loop spans 17 amino acids. V was clipped by 7 bases and J by 1 base; unmatched bases: 14. From germline, CDR1 is MNHEY and CDR2 SVGEGT. The DNA for the CDR3 is TGTGCCAGCACCCCGGACAGGGGAACGCATTGGTCCTACGAGCAGTACTTC. This codes for CASTPDRGTHWSYEQYF.

This chain uses TRBV5-1 with TRBJ1-1; D gene uncertain. The CDR3 sequence is 13 residues long. The ends were cut back, 7 bases at V and 0 bases at J, with 10 bases in the middle. CDR1 is SGHRS and CDR2 is YFSETQ in the germline V gene. CDR3 sequence: CASGAGVNTEAFF. CDR3 nucleotides: TGCGCCAGCGGAGCAGGTGTGAACACTGAAGCTTTCTTT.

In DNA form, the CDR3 reads TGTGCCAGCAGCGAGAGCGGGAGCGGCCCCTACGAGCAGTACTTC. Translation gives CASSESGSGPYEQYF. This rearrangement joins TRBV9 to TRBJ2-7; TRBD2 matches at 8 bases. Germline trimming cut 3 bases from V and 2 bases from J; bases unmatched to any gene: 7. CDR1 and CDR2 from the germline V gene are SGDLS and YYNGEE. The CDR3 runs 15 residues.

This chain uses TRBV5-6 with TRBJ1-1; D call uncertain. This CDR3 region has 13 residues. Per the germline V gene, CDR1 is SGHDT and CDR2 is YYEEEE. V was shortened by 1 base and J by 0 bases, with 4 bases between the two germline ends. The CDR3 DNA reads as TGTGCCAGCAGCTTGTCGGTGAACACTGAAGCTTTCTTT. Protein: CASSLSVNTEAFF.

The genes are TRBV12-3 or TRBV12-4 and TRBJ2-1; D gene uncertain. This CDR3 spans 12 amino acids. V was clipped by 3 bases and J by 9 bases, with 9 bases between them. CDR3 nucleotides: TGTGCCAGCAGTTTCGTCGGTGGTGAGCAGTTCTTC. Its translation is CASSFVGGEQFF.

The chain employs TRBV10-3 and TRBJ1-1; D is perhaps TRBD1 (5 bases). Germline CDR1 is ENHRY and CDR2 is SYGVKD. With 8 bases removed from V and 8 bases from J, the gap between germline ends came to 15 bases. This CDR3 is 12 amino acids long. This CDR3 is CAIGGTGPEAFF. CDR3 coding DNA: TGTGCCATCGGGGGAACCGGGCCCGAAGCTTTCTTT.

The gene calls are TRBV10-3 and TRBJ2-7; 7 positions agree with TRBD2. This CDR3 is 15 amino acids long. Germline CDR1 ENHRY, CDR2 SYGVKD. The V and J ends lost 2 bases and 1 base, in that order; junction bases with no gene match: 5. The CDR3 is CAISEAHGGSYEQYF. CDR3 in DNA: TGTGCCATCAGTGAGGCCCACGGGGGGTCCTACGAGCAGTACTTC.

J is TRBJ2-3 and V is TRBV5-1; tentative D call: TRBD1 (7 bases). CDR3 length equals 15 residues. Trimming stripped 4 bases from V and 1 base from J, with 13 bases between. Germline CDR1 and CDR2: SGHRS and YFSETQ. This CDR3 is CASSPPRGGTDTQYF. Written as DNA, the CDR3 is TGCGCCAGCAGCCCTCCCAGGGGGGGCACAGATACGCAGTATTTT.

V usage is TRBV27 and J usage is TRBJ1-6, with 9 bases that match TRBD1. CDR3 size: 15 residues. The V and J ends lost 6 bases and 7 bases, in that order; junction bases with no gene match: 7. Looked up from germline, CDR1 is MNHEY and CDR2 is SMNVEV (reference sequence). The CDR3 DNA reads TGTGCCAGCAGCAAATTGACAGGGGGGAATTCACCCCTCCACTTT. This encodes CASSKLTGGNSPLHF.

The genes are TRBV9 and TRBJ1-1, with TRBD1 matching 7 bases. The CDR3 is 17 amino acids. Germline CDR1 SGDLS, CDR2 YYNGEE. After removal of 5 bases from V and 1 base from J, the junction contained 14 bases not matched to a gene. CDR3 protein: CASRRRQGEISNTEAFF. In DNA form, the CDR3 reads TGTGCCAGCAGGAGAAGACAGGGAGAGATTTCGAACACTGAAGCTTTCTTT.

The chain is built from TRBV6-2 or TRBV6-3 and TRBJ2-7, with 11 positions matching TRBD1. The CDR3 loop spans 16 amino acids. J was trimmed by 3 bases and V by 5 bases; bases with no gene match: 9. The germline gives CDR1 MNHEY, CDR2 SVGEGT. The CDR3 DNA is TGTGCCAGCAGTCCGAGGACAGGGGGCGCTATCTACGAGCAGTACTTC. It encodes CASSPRTGGAIYEQYF.

V usage is TRBV30 and J usage is TRBJ1-1; tentatively, D is TRBD1 (5 bases). V gave up 4 bases and J gave up 1 base, with 16 bases separating them. The CDR3 sequence is 15 residues long. Germline-derived CDR1 and CDR2 are GTSNPN and SVGIG (reference sequence). CDR3 nucleotide sequence: TGTGCCTGGACCCCAACGTCCAGGGCGAACACTGAAGCTTTCTTT. Its translation: CAWTPTSRANTEAFF.

The V gene is TRBV27, the J gene TRBJ1-4; 8 bases match TRBD1. Germline V gene lookup returns CDR1 MNHEY and CDR2 SMNVEV (reference sequence). CDR3 size: 13 residues. Trimming took 6 bases from V and 7 from J; bases not matched to a gene: 4. Here the CDR3 DNA reads TGTGCCAGCAGCGGACAGGGTTTTGAAAAACTGTTTTTT. It specifies CASSGQGFEKLFF.

This chain uses TRBV7-2 with TRBJ1-1; 10 nucleotides line up with TRBD1. The CDR3 has 14 amino acids. V dropped 6 bases and J dropped 4; count of bases not matched to a gene: 5. The V gene's germline CDR1 is SGHTA and CDR2 FQGNSA. The CDR3 DNA reads as TGTGCCAGCAGACAAGACAGGGGGCGCACTGAAGCTTTCTTT. Its protein product is CASRQDRGRTEAFF. The whole variable domain, filled in from reference TRBV7-2 and TRBJ1-1, reads GAGVSQSPSNKVTEKGKDVELRCDPISGHTALYWYRQSLGQGLEFLIYFQGNSAPDKSGLPSDRFSAERTGGSVSTLTIQRTQQEDSAVYLCASRQDRGRTEAFFGQGTRLTVV.

The chain combines TRBV6-2 or TRBV6-3 with TRBJ1-2; the match to TRBD1 covers 9 bases. Germline V CDR1 and CDR2: MNHEY, SVGEGT. The length of the CDR3 is 17 residues. After removal of 2 bases from V and 6 bases from J, the junction contained 13 bases not matched to a gene. The CDR3 DNA sequence: TGTGCCAGCAGTTACCATGGATCGGCGGGACAGGGTGATGGCTACACCTTC. It translates to CASSYHGSAGQGDGYTF.

This chain joins TRBV18 and TRBJ1-2; D is unresolved. Germline CDR1 is KGHSH and CDR2 is LQKENI. This CDR3 region has 12 residues. Trimming shortened V by 5 bases and J by 2 bases, and 6 bases separated the two germline ends. DNA for the CDR3: TGTGCCAGCTCAGACGGGAACTATGGCTACACCTTC. This translates into CASSDGNYGYTF.

The rearrangement links TRBV18 to TRBJ1-1; tentatively, D is TRBD1 (5 bases). V lost 3 bases and J 1 base, leaving 12 bases between the germline ends. Germline assignment: CDR1 KGHSH and CDR2 LQKENI. This CDR3 contains 15 residues. The CDR3 DNA sequence: TGTGCCAGCTCACCCCAGGAGACAGAGAACACTGAAGCTTTCTTT. Translated: CASSPQETENTEAFF.

V usage is TRBV12-3 or TRBV12-4 and J usage is TRBJ1-2; a possible D gene is TRBD1 (6 bases). The CDR3 totals 12 residues. The V end was cut by 4 bases, the J end by 4 bases, with 7 bases between. The DNA of the CDR3 is TGTGCCAGCAGTTCCAGGGGCTATGGCTACACCTTC. Translation: CASSSRGYGYTF.

V and J are TRBV14 and TRBJ2-1, with TRBD2 matching over 10 bases. Losses at the gene ends were 5 bases for V and 5 bases for J; bases not matched to a gene: 9. CDR1 is SGHDN and CDR2 is FVKESK in the germline V gene. The CDR3 extends over 16 amino acids. As DNA, the CDR3 is TGTGCCAGCAGCTACCTAACTAGCGGGGCCCACAATGAGCAGTTCTTC. It yields the protein CASSYLTSGAHNEQFF.

This chain uses TRBV4-2 with TRBJ2-3, with D tentatively TRBD2 (6 bases). The CDR3 spans 16 residues. Germline V gives CDR1 LGHNA, CDR2 YNFKEQ. The ends were cut back, 1 base at V and 5 bases at J, with 16 bases in the middle. DNA of the CDR3: TGTGCCAGCAGCCAAGCCTCTCAGCGGGTCGGAGATACGCAGTATTTT. It translates to CASSQASQRVGDTQYF.

Only a few counts were recorded for this clone. The chain employs TRBV28 and TRBJ2-6; D is unclear. The germline gives CDR1 MDHEN, CDR2 SYDVKM. The V end lost 6 bases, the J end lost 2 bases, and 2 bases lay between the germline ends. The CDR3 is 12 residues long. This CDR3 reads CASSAGANVLTF. In DNA form, the CDR3 reads TGTGCCAGCAGCGCTGGGGCCAACGTCCTGACTTTC. The full variable domain, rest sourced from reference TRBV28 and TRBJ2-6, is DVKVTQSSRYLVKRTGEKVFLECVQDMDHENMFWYRQDPGLGLRLIYFSYDVKMKEKGDIPEGYSVSREKKERFSLILESASTNQTSMYLCASSAGANVLTFGAGSRLTVL.

The gene calls are TRBV7-9 and TRBJ2-7; 10 nucleotides line up with TRBD2. The CDR3 loop spans 15 amino acids. From germline, CDR1 is SEHNR and CDR2 FQNEAQ (reference sequence). The V and J ends lost 5 bases and 0 bases, in that order; junction bases with no gene match: 4. The CDR3 sequence is CASSASGSPSYEQYF. The DNA for the CDR3 is TGTGCCAGCAGCGCTAGCGGGAGTCCCTCCTACGAGCAGTACTTC.

The rearrangement links TRBV5-5 to TRBJ1-3; D unclear. The CDR3 has 15 residues. Germline V gives CDR1 SGHKS, CDR2 YYEKEE (reference sequence). The V and J ends lost 3 bases and 0 bases respectively, with 10 bases between them. CDR3 sequence reads: CASSSIDSSGNTIYF. In DNA form, the CDR3 reads TGTGCCAGCAGCTCGATCGATAGCTCTGGAAACACCATATATTTT.

V and J are TRBV6-5 and TRBJ1-6; 7 nucleotides align to TRBD1. The length of the CDR3 is 14 residues. CDR1 is MNHEY, CDR2 SVGAGI, per germline. The V gene end was trimmed by 6 bases and the J gene end by 3 bases; junction bases not matched to a gene: 2. The CDR3 DNA follows: TGTGCCAGCAGCCGGGACAGCTATAATTCACCCCTCCACTTT. It is translated as CASSRDSYNSPLHF.

The rearrangement joins TRBV5-6 to TRBJ2-3; 8 nucleotides align to TRBD1. Germline-derived CDR1 and CDR2 are SGHDT and YYEEEE. The CDR3 extends over 14 amino acids. V lost 4 bases, J lost 4 bases, and 5 bases stayed unmatched. This chain's CDR3 is CASSDGQGPDTQYF. Here the CDR3 DNA reads TGTGCCAGCAGCGACGGACAGGGTCCAGATACGCAGTATTTT. Filled out from reference TRBV5-6 and TRBJ2-3, the complete variable domain reads DAGVTQSPTHLIKTRGQQVTLRCSPKSGHDTVSWYQQALGQGPQFIFQYYEEEERQRGNFPDRFSGHQFPNYSSELNVNALLLGDSALYLCASSDGQGPDTQYFGPGTRLTVL.

The rearrangement joins TRBV7-9 to TRBJ1-2; D not resolved. Germline CDR1 reads SEHNR; CDR2 reads FQNEAQ (reference sequence). The CDR3 runs to 13 residues. The V and J ends lost 4 bases and 8 bases respectively, with 14 bases between them. DNA of the CDR3: TGTGCCAGCAGCTCCTTCGAGGATGGCGGCTACACCTTC. Translated, it gives CASSSFEDGGYTF.

The V call is TRBV19, the J call TRBJ1-2; 8 bases are shared with TRBD1. CDR3 length equals 13 residues. V gave up 5 bases and J gave up 5 bases; unmatched junction bases: 4. Germline lookup yields CDR1 LNHDA and CDR2 SQIVND (reference sequence). DNA of the CDR3: TGTGCCAGTAGTGGGGACAGGATTTATGGCTACACCTTC. It is translated as CASSGDRIYGYTF. The variable domain in full, with the rest retrieved from reference TRBV19 and TRBJ1-2, is DGGITQSPKYLFRKEGQNVTLSCEQNLNHDAMYWYRQDPGQGLRLIYYSQIVNDFQKGDIAEGYSVSREKKESFPLTVTSAQKNPTAFYLCASSGDRIYGYTFGSGTRLTVV.

This chain connects TRBV19 to TRBJ1-2; D may be TRBD1 (6 bases). Germline values: CDR1 LNHDA, CDR2 SQIVND (reference sequence). The CDR3 runs 15 residues. V lost 6 bases and J 5 bases, leaving 19 bases between the germline ends. DNA of the CDR3: TGTGCCAGTAGACCCTCCGAGGCAGGGACATATGGCTACACCTTC. Translation: CASRPSEAGTYGYTF.

The rearrangement links TRBV30 to TRBJ1-6; D call uncertain. The CDR3 length is 11 residues. Per germline, CDR1 GTSNPN and CDR2 SVGIG (reference sequence). Trimming cost V 3 bases and J 15 bases, with 12 bases left between them. In DNA form, the CDR3 reads TGTGCCTGGAGGTCGGGTCCTAGCCTCCACTTT. Its protein is CAWRSGPSLHF.

This clone was observed a few times. The chain combines TRBV3-1 (or the pseudogene TRBV3-2) with TRBJ2-7; tentatively, D is TRBD1 (5 bases). The CDR3 covers 15 residues. V dropped 4 bases and J dropped 2 bases, with 15 bases sitting between them. Germline lookup yields CDR1 LGHDT and CDR2 YNNKEL (reference sequence). The CDR3 region has the DNA TGTGCCAGCAGCCCAGAAACAGGTACAACCTACGAGCAGTACTTC. Its protein product is CASSPETGTTYEQYF.

CDR3 DNA: TGTGCCAGCAGTGATCTAGCGGGGGACAATGAGCAGTTCTTC. Amino acids: CASSDLAGDNEQFF. The chain joins TRBV6-4 to TRBJ2-1; 10 nucleotides line up with TRBD2. Trimming took 3 bases from V and 5 from J; bases not matched to a gene: 1. The CDR3 length is 14 residues. Germline values: CDR1 MRHNA, CDR2 SNTAGT.